This TCR beta chain was found in a study of CD4+ T cells in melanoma. Repertoires were generated with immunoSEQ multiplex PCR, while TCRdb's copy carries only in-frame clones and drops some. The sample yields around 11,000 clones, roughly 70% seen once. The CDR3 is 13 amino acids. The germline V gene has CDR1 MNHEY and CDR2 SMNVEV (reference sequence). Trimming cost V 2 bases and J 5 bases; bases outside gene matches: 2. The gene calls are TRBV27 and TRBJ2-7; TRBD1 agrees at 8 bases. This sequence was found in a human donor with melanoma. Sequencing used cells from a culture (not recorded whether cultured in vitro). The CDR3 sequence is CASSLVQGDEQYF. The CDR3 region has the DNA TGTGCCAGCAGTTTAGTACAGGGGGACGAGCAGTACTTC.